One and the same sample provided the 21 T cell receptor beta chains below, sequenced in a study of tumor-infiltrating lymphocytes in primary liver carcinoma. TCR beta cDNA came from about 0.55 ug total RNA, primed with a constant-region primer. ARM-PCR was slightly modified, and three nested multiplex PCR rounds with it gave rise to the TCR beta libraries. Amplification in the first two PCR rounds was performed using TRBV1-TRBV30 forward primers and a C-beta reverse primer for around 9 cycles each. TCRdb reprocessed the multiplex PCR reads with MiXCR, giving one entry per CDR3 protein. The repertoire consists of about 310,000 distinct CDR3 sequences, with nearly 60% occurring once and the leading ten covering approximately 17%. RNA was extracted from whole blood without cell sorting, alongside germline DNA. Sequencing was carried out using peripheral blood. The receptors originated from a young woman with primary liver carcinoma and hepatitis B virus infection.

V is TRBV15 and J is TRBJ1-5; D might be TRBD1 (5 bases). The CDR3 runs 17 residues. V was pared by 1 base and J by 2 bases, with 15 bases between. Germline assignment: CDR1 LNHNV and CDR2 YYDKDF (reference sequence). The CDR3 sequence: CATSRALGDPRNQPQHF. The CDR3 DNA reads as TGTGCCACCAGCAGAGCCCTTGGGGACCCTCGCAATCAGCCCCAGCATTTT. The full variable domain, with the rest looked up from reference TRBV15 and TRBJ1-5, is DAMVIQNPRYQVTQFGKPVTLSCSQTLNHNVMYWYQQKSSQAPKLLFHYYDKDFNNEADTPDNFQSRRPNTSFCFLDIRSPGLGDTAMYLCATSRALGDPRNQPQHFGDGTRLSIL.

J is TRBJ2-7 and V is TRBV28; 11 nucleotides align to TRBD1. The CDR3 sequence is 19 residues long. The germline CDR1 and CDR2 sequences are MDHEN and SYDVKM. Unmatched junction bases numbered 17, after V lost 5 bases and J lost 2 bases. Here the CDR3 reads CASSGSPGTGGRGPYEQYF. CDR3 DNA: TGTGCCAGCAGTGGATCTCCCGGGACAGGGGGAAGGGGTCCCTACGAGCAGTACTTC.

V gene TRBV28 combines with J gene TRBJ1-1, with unresolved D. The CDR3 loop spans 12 amino acids. The V and J ends lost 2 bases and 12 bases respectively, with 13 bases between them. From germline, CDR1 is MDHEN and CDR2 SYDVKM. As DNA, the CDR3 is TGTGCCAGCAGTTTAGATGGCCGCAAAACTTTCTTT. Protein: CASSLDGRKTFF.

Notes on this clonotype: One end of the junction fails to match germline, which may point to a read error. The rearrangement joins TRBV11-2 to TRBJ2-6, with a possible D match to TRBD1 (6 bases). The CDR3 spans 17 residues. Germline V CDR1 and CDR2: SGHAT, FQNNGV. CDR3 residues: CASSRTVLGSGTNVLTF. The CDR3 DNA sequence: TGTGCCAGCAGCAGGACAGTCCTCGGCTCTGGGACCAACGTCTTGACTTTC.

About this clonotype: The conserved closing phenylalanine or tryptophan is absent in this CDR3, likely reflecting a read error. The CDR3 is CTSSPDRDHGYTL. In DNA form, the CDR3 reads TGTACCAGTAGCCCGGACAGGGATCATGGCTACACCCTC. The V and J genes are TRBV11-3 and TRBJ1-2; 8 positions match TRBD1. The CDR3 spans 13 residues. The germline V gene encodes CDR1 SGHNT and CDR2 YENEEA.

In DNA form, the CDR3 reads TGTGCCAGCAGCCAAGCCCAAGGGGGCGGTCAGCCCCAGCATTTT. Translated, it gives CASSQAQGGGQPQHF. J is TRBJ1-5 and V is TRBV12-3 or TRBV12-4, with 7 nucleotides matching TRBD1. J was trimmed by 6 bases and V by 6 bases; bases with no gene match: 11. This CDR3 has 15 residues.

The chain recombines TRBV6-1 with TRBJ1-2; D remains unclear. This CDR3 has 13 amino acids. Germline V gene lookup returns CDR1 MNHNS and CDR2 SASEGT. Trimming left V 2 bases short and J 5 bases short, with 9 bases between. The CDR3 DNA follows: TGTGCCAGCAGTGAATTGGGGTTGTATGGCTACACCTTC. Its translation: CASSELGLYGYTF.

This clonotype has more than one count but fewer than ten. V is TRBV12-3 or TRBV12-4 and J is TRBJ1-2, with TRBD1 matching over 8 bases. This CDR3 has 13 residues. V lost 4 bases, J lost 6 bases, and 4 bases stayed unmatched. This CDR3 is CASSYRDRNGYTF. As DNA, the CDR3 is TGTGCCAGCAGTTACCGGGACAGGAATGGCTACACCTTC.

CDR3 in amino acids: CASSPSGEGGTGELFF. As DNA, the CDR3 is TGCGCCAGCAGCCCCTCGGGGGAAGGAGGAACCGGGGAGCTGTTTTTT. This chain joins TRBV5-1 and TRBJ2-2; possibly TRBD2 for D (6 bases). V dropped 4 bases and J dropped 5 bases, with 18 bases sitting between them. Germline V gives CDR1 SGHRS, CDR2 YFSETQ. CDR3 length: 16 residues.

The table lists this clonotype with many counts. Germline and junction disagree at one end, which may indicate a read error. The chain employs TRBV11-3 and TRBJ2-7; TRBD1 agrees at 7 bases. The CDR3 covers 12 residues. The germline gives CDR1 SGHNT, CDR2 YENEEA. The CDR3 spells CASSRDRRRIGF. The CDR3 DNA reads TGTGCCAGCAGCCGGGACAGACGAAGAATCGGGTTC.

The rearrangement uses TRBV12-3 or TRBV12-4 and TRBJ1-4, with D unclear. With 6 bases removed from V and 8 bases from J, the gap between germline ends came to 16 bases. CDR3 length equals 14 residues. CDR3 coding DNA: TGTGCCAGCAGCCCACAGAGGAGTAAGGAAAAACTGTTTTTT. This sequence encodes CASSPQRSKEKLFF.

On this clonotype itself: A much larger clone sits a single nucleotide away, making a read error possible. The gene calls are TRBV6-6 and TRBJ2-1; 8 bases align to TRBD1. Germline V gives CDR1 MNHNY, CDR2 SVGAGI (reference sequence). CDR3 length: 14 residues. Trimming at V came to 8 bases and at J to 6 bases, leaving 9 bases not matched to a gene. CDR3 bases: TGTGCCAGCCAGGGGGCGGGGAGAGGCAATGAGCAGTTCTTC. This gives the protein CASQGAGRGNEQFF.

This clonotype was seen at least ten times. J is TRBJ1-4 and V is TRBV11-3; a weak D match, TRBD1 (6 bases). V lost 3 bases to trimming and J lost 3 bases, with 20 bases between them. Germline loops: CDR1 SGHNT, CDR2 YENEEA. This CDR3 comprises 18 residues. Written as DNA, the CDR3 is TGTGCCAGCAGCTTGGGGACATTCCAGGCCGCGGCTAATGAAAAACTGTTTTTT. This codes for CASSLGTFQAAANEKLFF.

In this sample, this clonotype turned up many times. This chain's CDR3 is CASSYSTLVNEQFF. Here the CDR3 DNA reads TGTGCCAGCAGTTACTCAACCCTGGTCAATGAGCAGTTCTTC. The chain employs TRBV6-2 or TRBV6-3 and TRBJ2-1; D remains unclear. This CDR3 comprises 14 residues. Per germline, CDR1 MNHEY and CDR2 SVGEGT. Trimming cost V 0 bases and J 6 bases, with 9 bases left between them.

About this clonotype itself: Relative to the germline gene, one junction end is altered; a read error may explain this. The chain recombines TRBV12-3 or TRBV12-4 with TRBJ2-4, with D perhaps assigned TRBD1 or TRBD2 (5 bases each). The CDR3 extends over 14 amino acids. CDR3 residues: CANSLRFPGTQAYF. CDR3 DNA: TGTGCCAACAGTTTACGATTCCCCGGGACCCAGGCGTACTTC.

For this clonotype: A read error may account for a junction end that differs from germline. The gene calls are TRBV11-2 and TRBJ2-1, with TRBD2 matching over 11 bases. Germline lookup yields CDR1 SGHAT and CDR2 FQNNGV. The CDR3 sequence is 16 residues long. This chain's CDR3 is CASSPPIAGGLNDQFF. The CDR3 DNA sequence: TGTGCCAGCAGCCCCCCAATAGCGGGAGGGCTCAATGATCAGTTCTTC.

As regards this clonotype: At one end, the junction sequence differs from germline, possibly due to a read error. The CDR3 protein is CSVGTGGTGELLF. CDR3 coding DNA: TGCAGCGTTGGGACAGGGGGCACCGGGGAGCTGCTTTTT. The rearrangement uses TRBV29-1 and TRBJ2-2, with 11 bases aligning to TRBD1. The CDR3 is 13 residues long. The germline V gene encodes CDR1 SQVTM and CDR2 ANQGSEA.

Regarding this clonotype: Given a much more abundant clone one base away, this may be a read error. The chain joins TRBV12-3 or TRBV12-4 to TRBJ2-2; 8 nucleotides line up with TRBD1. Losses at the gene ends were 1 base for V and 7 bases for J; bases not matched to a gene: 5. This CDR3 comprises 15 residues. The CDR3, as DNA: TGTGCCAGCAGTTTAGACAGGGGGTCGATCGGGGAGCTGTTTTTT. This gives the protein CASSLDRGSIGELFF.

Concerning this clonotype: Since no conserved phenylalanine or tryptophan closes the CDR3, a read error is the likely cause. The chain links TRBV4-1 to TRBJ2-5; weak D call: TRBD2 (5 bases). With 3 bases removed from V and 1 base from J, the gap between germline ends came to 12 bases. Per germline, CDR1 MGHRA and CDR2 YSYEKL. CDR3 size: 15 residues. In nucleotides, the CDR3 is TGCGCCAGCAGCCAGGGTTCAAGCGGCCAAGAGACCCAGTACCTC. Protein product: CASSQGSSGQETQYL.

With regard to this clonotype: The germline gene is not matched at one end of the junction; a read error may be the cause. The chain links TRBV6-1 to TRBJ1-3; D gene unclear. In germline, CDR1 is MNHNS, CDR2 SASEGT. The CDR3 has 15 amino acids. This CDR3 reads CASSEERSSGDTIYF. The CDR3 nucleotides are TGTGCCAGCAGTGAAGAACGTAGCTCTGGAGACACCATATATTTT.

The rearrangement joins TRBV6-1 to TRBJ2-3; a weak D match, TRBD2 (5 bases). CDR1 and CDR2 (germline): MNHNS, SASEGT. The V end was cut by 5 bases, the J end by 4 bases, with 19 bases between. The CDR3 is 16 residues long. The CDR3: CASSPRISVRSDTQYF. The CDR3 nucleotides read TGTGCCAGCAGTCCACGGATTAGCGTGAGATCAGATACGCAGTATTTT.